One and the same sample provided the 2 T cell receptor beta chains below, sequenced in a study of blood T cell repertoires in COVID-19. Assay: immunoSEQ multiplex PCR; the TCRdb copy retains only in-frame clones and omits some. The data show roughly 140,000 clones, 80% to 90% seen once. Sequenced material: peripheral blood. Receptor source: a man aged 70 or older with acute or convalescent COVID-19.

This chain joins TRBV21-1 and TRBJ1-6; TRBD1, as called in the table, went unchecked against the DNA. TRBV21-1 is a documented pseudogene. The CDR3 sequence is 19 residues long. In DNA form, the CDR3 reads TGTGCCAGCAGCAAAGTAGGGAGGACAGGGGGCTTCGGAAATTCACCCCTCCACTTT. Its translation: CASSKVGRTGGFGNSPLHF.

J is TRBJ1-6 and V is TRBV7-2; TRBD1 aligns across 9 bases. Germline CDR1 SGHTA, CDR2 FQGNSA. The CDR3 covers 15 residues. J was trimmed by 9 bases and V by 5 bases; bases with no gene match: 8. The DNA of the CDR3 is TGTGCCAGCAGCCCCCGACAGGGGGGCGGTTCACCCCTCCACTTT. It translates to CASSPRQGGGSPLHF.